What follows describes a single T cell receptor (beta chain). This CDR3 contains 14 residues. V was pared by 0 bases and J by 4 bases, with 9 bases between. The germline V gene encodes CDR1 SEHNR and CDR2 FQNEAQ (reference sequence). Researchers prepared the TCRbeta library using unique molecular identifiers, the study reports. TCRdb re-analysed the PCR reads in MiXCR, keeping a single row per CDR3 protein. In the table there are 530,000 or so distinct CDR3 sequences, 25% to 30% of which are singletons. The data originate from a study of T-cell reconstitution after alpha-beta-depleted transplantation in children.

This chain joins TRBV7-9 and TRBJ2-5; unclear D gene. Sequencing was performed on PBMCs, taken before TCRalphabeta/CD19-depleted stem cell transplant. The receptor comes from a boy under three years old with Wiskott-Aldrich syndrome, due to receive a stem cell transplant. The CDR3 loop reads CASSLAAAPETQYF. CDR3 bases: TGTGCCAGCAGCTTAGCGGCCGCCCCAGAGACCCAGTACTTC. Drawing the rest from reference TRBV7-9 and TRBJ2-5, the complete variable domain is DTGVSQNPRHKITKRGQNVTFRCDPISEHNRLYWYRQTLGQGPEFLTYFQNEAQLEKSRLLSDRFSAERPKGSFSTLEIQRTEQGDSAMYLCASSLAAAPETQYFGPGTRLLVL.